Only one count was recorded for the clone carrying this TCR beta chain. These data come from a study of blood T cell repertoires in COVID-19. Turning to the study itself: Samples taken during acute and convalescent COVID-19 were collected in the United States, Italy and Spain. The analysed material was cDNA or gDNA that came from T cells, B-cell-depleted T cells, or PBMCs.

V shed 4 bases and J 2 bases; nucleotides not matched to a gene: 7. Germline V gives CDR1 KGHSH, CDR2 LQKENI. The length of the CDR3 is 16 residues. In the authors' workflow: Amplification of reference gene primers was used by the study to estimate nucleated cell counts. Produced via immunoSEQ multiplex PCR; TCRdb's table is partial and in-frame only. That table gives V, J and clone size, and the DNA gave D and trimming. The sample lists about 67,000 clones; around 88% were seen once. Sequencing was carried out using peripheral blood. J is TRBJ2-1 and V is TRBV18; 8 nucleotides align to TRBD2. This sequence was found in a woman of 80 years or more with acute or convalescent COVID-19. The CDR3, as DNA: TGTGCCAGCTCACTCCTTAGCGGGGAGGCCTACAATGAGCAGTTCTTC. This translates into CASSLLSGEAYNEQFF.